The present entry profiles one T cell receptor (beta chain) with its context. Its antigen remains undetermined. Per-nucleotide qualities are absent, and no much larger clonotype sits a single base away. Expansion of CD8+CD57+ cells had been shown by flow cytometry in the patients chosen for sequencing. Every patient had severe acquired aplastic anemia, diagnosed using the International Study of Aplastic Anemia and Agranulocytosis and Camitta criteria. Patients had received no therapy at the time of blood sampling. In the study, sorted CD4+ and CD8+ blood T cells from patients with severe aplastic anemia and from healthy subjects underwent deep sequencing of TCR repertoires. In the USA, patient enrollment took place under clinicaltrials.gov protocols 00001620, 01623167, 00001397, 00071045, 00081523 and 00961064. Ficoll-Paque density gradient centrifugation was used to isolate peripheral blood mononuclear cells. Before DNA was extracted, CD4+ and CD8+ T cells were sorted using either FACS or magnetic beads.

From a lookup of the germline V gene, CDR1 and CDR2 are SQVTM and ANQGSEA. From cysteine to phenylalanine, the CDR3 is 13 amino acids long. Kept here is only the CDR3 DNA, which spans 39 bases and is read in frame from base 1. V loses 3 bases, J loses 2 bases, and the germline ends lie 11 bases apart. This sample is part of a study of CD8+CD57+ T cells in acquired aplastic anemia (dated by TCRdb to 2016 to 2019). Regarding the research as a whole: On average, sorted CD4+ and CD8+ cells yielded about 3 ug of extracted DNA, with a range of about 0.19 to 30 ug. CD8+CD57+ expansion was defined as a frequency above the mean frequency observed in healthy subjects. Overall results and qualifications from the work: Approximately 31 CD8+ CDR3 sequences were found in both patients and controls but appeared to be highly expressed in patients and within the immunodominant clones of the patients. Between patients and healthy controls, no significant difference in CD8+ Simpson's diversity was found (P=0.060).

TCR beta VDJ combination and CDR3 sequence profiling used genomic DNA as the template. An Illumina HiSeq 2000 was the platform used for TCR repertoire sequencing. As for the authors' bioinformatics: TRBV/TRBJ rearrangement plots, CDR3 size and DJ length profiles, and Simpson's diversity index were used to evaluate the repertoires. The most abundant DNA sequence in the deep sequencing data was defined as the immunodominant clone. CDR3 amino acid sequences were checked for sharing across subjects and were also compared against the VDJdb database and published repertoires. TCRdb trimmed public reads at Q25 via fastp, called clones via MiXCR and kept in-frame beta chains. Records with the same CDR3 protein are collapsed into one entry carrying the most frequent genes and DNA. The V and J calls, along with clone size, are taken from TCRdb and not from the paper's own processing. The sample table contains 180,000 or so distinct CDR3 sequences; only one count was recorded for under 50% of them. The biggest ten clones account for about 1.8% of the sample.

The sequencing sample was made of sorted CD4+, CD8+, or CD8+CD57+ T cells (not recorded which) from PBMCs. The chain joins TRBV29-1 to TRBJ2-7; the D gene cannot be resolved reliably. The receptor was derived from a human donor with aplastic anemia. The encoded CDR3 is CSVELSATYEQYF. The sequence in DNA is TGCAGCGTTGAGCTGTCTGCAACCTACGAGCAGTACTTC.